Listed below are T cell receptor beta chains from one sample, sequenced in a study of OX40 agonist ivuxolimab in advanced cancers. The assay was immunoSEQ multiplex PCR, and TCRdb's table has in-frame clones only and misses some. Of some 100,000 clones in the sample, 80% to 90% are singletons; the top ten hold less than 2%. Here the sequenced sample was CD4+ or CD8+ T cells sorted from blood, taken in a trial of the OX40 agonist ivuxolimab. The receptors stem from an adult with an advanced solid tumor such as melanoma, head and neck, liver or kidney cancer. CDR3s include the opening cysteine and the closing phenylalanine or tryptophan. The D gene is left open where the match is weak. Size tells how often a clone was seen (once, few, many) or the class of an expanded clone, and some rows leave it out.

>TRBJ2-3|TRBV7-2|-|TRBD2
CASSWSGRGDTQYF
TGTGCCAGCAGCTGGAGCGGGAGAGGCGATACGCAGTATTTT
>TRBJ2-3|TRBV6-5|-|-
CASSPTLAGADTQYF
TGTGCCAGCAGCCCCACTCTAGCAGGAGCGGATACGCAGTATTTT
>TRBJ1-2|TRBV2|-|-
CASSPGAPLYGYTF
TGTGCCAGCAGTCCCGGGGCCCCCTTATATGGCTACACCTTC
>TRBJ1-3|TRBV9|-|-
CASSVGTARENTIYF
TGTGCCAGCAGCGTAGGGACGGCCCGAGAAAACACCATATATTTT
>TRBJ2-1|TRBV19|-|TRBD1
CASSTTGVNSYNEQFF
TGTGCCAGTAGTACGACAGGGGTAAATTCCTACAATGAGCAGTTCTTC
>TRBJ2-3|TRBV7-9|-|-
CASSIVPNTQYF
TGTGCCAGCAGCATAGTACCAAATACGCAGTATTTT
>TRBJ2-2|TRBV5-1|-|-
CASRDQGTGELFF
TGCGCCAGTCGGGACCAGGGCACCGGGGAGCTGTTTTTT
>TRBJ2-5|TRBV6-1|-|-
CASSAEAVRETQYF
TGTGCCAGCAGTGCCGAGGCGGTCCGAGAGACCCAGTACTTC
>TRBJ2-2|TRBV29-1|-|TRBD2
CSVEWRESNTGELFF
TGCAGCGTTGAGTGGCGGGAGTCGAACACCGGGGAGCTGTTTTTT
>TRBJ2-7|TRBV5-1|-|-
CASSRDGGYEQYF
TGCGCCAGCAGCCGGGATGGCGGGTACGAGCAGTACTTC
>TRBJ1-2|TRBV5-4|-|-
CASSPNLGLWGYTF
TGTGCCAGCAGCCCGAATCTAGGGTTGTGGGGCTACACCTTC
>TRBJ2-3|TRBV7-9|-|-
CASSFGGANTQYF
TGTGCCAGCAGCTTTGGGGGGGCTAATACGCAGTATTTT
>TRBJ2-1|TRBV28|-|-
CASSLGAARNNEQFF
TGTGCCAGCAGTTTAGGGGCAGCGCGTAACAATGAGCAGTTCTTC
>TRBJ2-1|TRBV28|few|TRBD1
CASSGTGVREQFF
TGTGCCAGCAGTGGGACAGGGGTAAGGGAGCAGTTCTTC
>TRBJ1-5|TRBV6-6|-|-
CASTSDSLINQPQHF
TGTGCCAGCACCTCGGACAGCCTCATAAATCAGCCCCAGCATTTT
>TRBJ1-1|TRBV21-1|-|-
CASSNGTSDTEAFF
TGTGCCAGCAGCAACGGGACCTCGGACACTGAAGCTTTCTTT
>TRBJ1-1|TRBV6-5|-|-
CASRRLSIAEAFF
TGTGCCAGCAGGAGGCTATCAATCGCTGAAGCTTTCTTT
>TRBJ1-2|TRBV5-1|few|-
CASSLAGNGYTF
TGCGCCAGCAGCTTGGCAGGGAACGGCTACACCTTC
>TRBJ2-3|TRBV5-1|-|-
CASSWEPGHLAGSPPDTQYF
TGCGCCAGCAGCTGGGAACCGGGACATTTAGCGGGCTCACCCCCGGATACGCAGTATTTT
>TRBJ2-7|TRBV2|-|TRBD2
CASRVQAGYEQYF
TGTGCCAGCAGAGTCCAAGCGGGATACGAGCAGTACTTC
>TRBJ2-1|TRBV2|-|TRBD2
CASSEVASGRNEQFF
TGTGCCAGCAGTGAAGTGGCTAGCGGGAGAAATGAGCAGTTCTTC
>TRBJ1-1|TRBV6-5|-|TRBD1
CASSLRGFTEAFF
TGTGCCAGCAGCCTCAGGGGGTTCACTGAAGCTTTCTTT
>TRBJ2-1|TRBV6-1|-|TRBD2
CASSDLTSGRPFF
TGTGCCAGCAGTGATTTGACTAGCGGGAGGCCTTTCTTC
>TRBJ2-7|TRBV5-4|-|-
CASSPGGMAYEQYF
TGTGCCAGCAGCCCCGGAGGGATGGCCTACGAGCAGTACTTC
>TRBJ2-2|TRBV27|-|-
CASSPRPDTGELFF
TGTGCCAGCAGTCCACGACCGGATACCGGGGAGCTGTTTTTT
>TRBJ2-3|TRBV7-9|-|-
CASSFDVSTDTQYF
TGTGCCAGCAGCTTTGATGTGAGCACAGATACGCAGTATTTT
>TRBJ2-3|TRBV5-1|-|TRBD2
CASSPGGLAGGRTDTQYF
TGCGCCAGCAGCCCGGGAGGCCTAGCGGGAGGGAGAACAGATACGCAGTATTTT
>TRBJ1-1|TRBV7-9|-|-
CASSLLSHSGTEAFF
TGTGCCAGCAGCTTGCTATCACATTCAGGGACTGAAGCTTTCTTT